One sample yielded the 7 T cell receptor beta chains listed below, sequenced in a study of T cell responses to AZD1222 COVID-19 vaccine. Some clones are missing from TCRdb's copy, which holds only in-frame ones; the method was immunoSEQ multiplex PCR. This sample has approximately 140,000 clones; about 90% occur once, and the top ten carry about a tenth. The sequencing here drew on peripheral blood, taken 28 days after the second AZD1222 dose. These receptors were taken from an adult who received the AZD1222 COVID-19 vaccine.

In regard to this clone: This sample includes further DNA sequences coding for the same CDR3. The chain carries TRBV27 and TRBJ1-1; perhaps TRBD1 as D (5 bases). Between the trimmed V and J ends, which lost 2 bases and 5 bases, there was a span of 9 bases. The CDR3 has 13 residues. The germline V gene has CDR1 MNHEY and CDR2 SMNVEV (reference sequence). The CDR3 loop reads CASSLGAGTEAFF. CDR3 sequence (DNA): TGTGCCAGCAGTTTAGGGGCTGGGACTGAAGCTTTCTTT.

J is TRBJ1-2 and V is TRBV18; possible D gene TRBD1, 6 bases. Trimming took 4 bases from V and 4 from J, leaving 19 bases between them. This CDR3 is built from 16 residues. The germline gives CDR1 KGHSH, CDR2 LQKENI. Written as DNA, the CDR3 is TGTGCCAGCTCACTCAGGACAGACAGTAACCTCTATGGCTACACCTTC. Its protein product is CASSLRTDSNLYGYTF.

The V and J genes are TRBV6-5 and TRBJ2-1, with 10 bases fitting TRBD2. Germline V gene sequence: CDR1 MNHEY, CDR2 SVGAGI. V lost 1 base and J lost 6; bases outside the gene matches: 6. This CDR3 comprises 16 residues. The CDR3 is CASSYLLTSGSNEQFF. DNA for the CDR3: TGTGCCAGCAGTTACTTACTGACTAGCGGGTCCAATGAGCAGTTCTTC.

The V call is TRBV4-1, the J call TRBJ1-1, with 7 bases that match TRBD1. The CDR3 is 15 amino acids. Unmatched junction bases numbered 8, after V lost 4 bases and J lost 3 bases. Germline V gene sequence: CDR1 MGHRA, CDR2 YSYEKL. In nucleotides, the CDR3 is TGCGCCAGCAGCCGTCGGCGGGACAGACACACTGAAGCTTTCTTT. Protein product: CASSRRRDRHTEAFF.

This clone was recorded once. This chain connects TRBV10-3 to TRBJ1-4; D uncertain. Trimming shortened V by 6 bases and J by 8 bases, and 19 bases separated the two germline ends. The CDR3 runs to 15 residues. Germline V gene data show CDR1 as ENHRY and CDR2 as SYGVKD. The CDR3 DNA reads TGTGCCATCAGAAACAATGATGGGGTGGGAGAAAAACTGTTTTTT. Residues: CAIRNNDGVGEKLFF.

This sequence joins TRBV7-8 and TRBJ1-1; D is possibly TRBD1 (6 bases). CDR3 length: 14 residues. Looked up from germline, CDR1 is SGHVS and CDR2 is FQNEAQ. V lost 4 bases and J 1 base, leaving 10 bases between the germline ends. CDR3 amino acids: CASSSPGANTEAFF. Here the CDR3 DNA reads TGTGCCAGCAGCTCACCGGGGGCGAACACTGAAGCTTTCTTT.

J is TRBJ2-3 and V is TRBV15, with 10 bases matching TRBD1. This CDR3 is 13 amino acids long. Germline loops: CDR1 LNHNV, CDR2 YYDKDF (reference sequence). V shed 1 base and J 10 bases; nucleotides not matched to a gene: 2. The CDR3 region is CATSRGQGAAQYF. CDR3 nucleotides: TGTGCCACCAGCAGAGGACAGGGGGCCGCGCAGTATTTT.